A single sample is the source of the 8 T cell receptor beta chains below, sequenced in a study of T-cell memory formation after mild COVID-19. TCRdb used MiXCR to reprocess the 5' RACE reads, holding one entry per CDR3 protein. The repertoire includes some 190,000 distinct CDR3 sequences, roughly 17% of them detected once, and approximately 2% sits in the top ten. The specimen was PBMCs or a T cell subset sorted from them (not recorded which). The receptor set was obtained from an adult woman who had mild COVID-19 (a few samples of this study predate the infection). Cell type and time point are not known.

This clonotype was counted only a few times. J is TRBJ1-3 and V is TRBV9; D unclear. Trimming took 3 bases from V and 0 from J, leaving 7 bases between them. Germline CDR1 SGDLS, CDR2 YYNGEE. The CDR3 runs to 14 residues. The CDR3 is CASSGGFSGNTIYF. CDR3 DNA sequence: TGTGCCAGCAGCGGAGGGTTCTCTGGAAACACCATATATTTT. Together with reference TRBV9 and TRBJ1-3, the CDR3 gives the full variable domain: DSGVTQTPKHLITATGQRVTLRCSPRSGDLSVYWYQQSLDQGLQFLIQYYNGEERAKGNILERFSAQQFPDLHSELNLSSLELGDSALYFCASSGGFSGNTIYFGEGSWLTVV.

The gene calls are TRBV20-1 and TRBJ1-2, with a possible D match to TRBD1 (5 bases). Deletions cut 7 bases from V and 4 bases from J, with 10 bases between. This CDR3 is 11 amino acids long. Per the germline V gene, CDR1 is DFQATT and CDR2 is SNEGSKA (reference sequence). This CDR3 is CSGGTLYGYTF. The CDR3 region has the DNA TGCAGTGGAGGGACTCTCTATGGCTACACCTTC.

V usage is TRBV24-1 and J usage is TRBJ2-2; the match to TRBD1 covers 10 bases. The J segment lost 5 bases and the V segment lost 4 bases, leaving 12 bases of the junction unmatched. The CDR3 is 18 amino acids. Germline CDR1 and CDR2: KGHDR and SFDVKD. The CDR3 region has the DNA TGTGCCACCAGTGACCACACGGGAGACAGGGGGCTTACCGGGGAGCTGTTTTTT. Protein: CATSDHTGDRGLTGELFF.

This clonotype was observed many times. The chain recombines TRBV7-2 with TRBJ1-5, with a weak D call TRBD1 (6 bases). Trimming pared 5 bases from V and 6 bases from J, leaving 14 bases between. The germline gives CDR1 SGHTA, CDR2 FQGNSA. The CDR3 loop spans 14 amino acids. CDR3: CASSPRGASQPQHF. The DNA for the CDR3 is TGTGCCAGCAGCCCCCGGGGGGCGAGTCAGCCCCAGCATTTT.

Relative to its sample, this clonotype is medium-sized (0.01 to 0.1%). The chain is built from TRBV7-9 and TRBJ2-3; TRBD2 matches at 9 bases. Germline CDR1 and CDR2: SEHNR and FQNEAQ (reference sequence). Germline trimming cut 3 bases from V and 3 bases from J; bases unmatched to any gene: 10. The CDR3 is 17 residues long. The CDR3 spells CASSLGSSGSRTDTQYF. DNA for the CDR3: TGTGCCAGCAGCTTGGGGAGTAGCGGGAGTAGGACAGATACGCAGTATTTT.

The chain joins TRBV12-3 or TRBV12-4 to TRBJ2-7, with 9 nucleotides matching TRBD1. This CDR3 comprises 15 residues. Unmatched junction bases numbered 4, after V lost 3 bases and J lost 1 base. Here the CDR3 DNA reads TGTGCCAGCAGTTTTGGTGGGACAGGGTCCTACGAGCAGTACTTC. Translated: CASSFGGTGSYEQYF.

The chain uses TRBV7-8 and TRBJ2-3, with 14 bases matching TRBD2. CDR1 is SGHVS, CDR2 FQNEAQ, per germline. V was pared by 5 bases and J by 6 bases, with 10 bases of the junction left unmatched. This CDR3 spans 17 amino acids. The CDR3 DNA follows: TGTGCCAGCAGCACGAGACGGACTAGCGGGAGGTCGGATACGCAGTATTTT. This codes for CASSTRRTSGRSDTQYF.

This chain joins TRBV7-3 and TRBJ2-1, with 8 bases lining up with TRBD2. The CDR3 is 15 residues long. CDR1 is SGHTA and CDR2 is FQGTGA in the germline V gene. V was clipped by 5 bases and J by 6 bases; unmatched bases: 9. CDR3 sequence reads: CASSLRTSSPNEQFF. CDR3 bases: TGTGCCAGCAGCCTTCGGACTAGCTCCCCCAATGAGCAGTTCTTC.